These 4 T cell receptor beta chains came from one sample sequenced in a study of blood T cell repertoires in COVID-19. This table comes from immunoSEQ multiplex PCR, and its TCRdb copy is limited to in-frame clones, with some not included. The sample lists 150,000 to 200,000 clones, about 85% seen once, with roughly 8% in the top ten. The source material was PBMCs or T cells enriched from blood (not recorded which). These TCRs come from a woman between 45 and 60 years old who had recovered from COVID-19.

V is TRBV20-1 and J is TRBJ1-1, with D maybe TRBD1 (6 bases). This CDR3 region has 14 residues. Trimming took off 3 bases at V and 7 bases at J, with 18 bases between the two ends. Germline lookup yields CDR1 DFQATT and CDR2 SNEGSKA (reference sequence). CDR3 in amino acids: CSASAGRGRDEAFF. The DNA of the CDR3 is TGCAGTGCTAGTGCAGGCAGGGGAAGGGATGAAGCTTTCTTT.

Comments on this clone: The sample carries other DNA sequences with the same CDR3. The chain uses TRBV12-3 or TRBV12-4 and TRBJ1-2; 9 bases agree with TRBD1. CDR3 length: 13 amino acids. The J segment lost 4 bases and the V segment lost 3 bases, leaving 0 bases of the junction unmatched. CDR3 DNA: TGTGCCAGCAGTTTGGGACAGGGCTATGGCTACACCTTC. It specifies CASSLGQGYGYTF.

This chain uses TRBV7-8 with TRBJ2-1; TRBD1 is a possible D gene (6 bases). CDR3 size: 15 residues. Per germline, CDR1 SGHVS and CDR2 FQNEAQ. V lost 0 bases, J lost 6 bases, and 12 bases lay in between. CDR3 bases: TGTGCCAGCAGCTTAGCCCAAGGACAGTTCAATGAGCAGTTCTTC. Residues: CASSLAQGQFNEQFF.

In nucleotides, the CDR3 is TGTGCCAGTAGTACCCCCCGACAGGGAGGCTCCTCGGGCACTGAAGCTTTCTTT. Encoded protein: CASSTPRQGGSSGTEAFF. The chain combines TRBV19 with TRBJ1-1, with TRBD1 matching 7 bases. This CDR3 comprises 18 residues. The ends lost 4 bases at V and 4 bases at J; junction bases unmatched: 18. Germline CDR1 reads LNHDA; CDR2 reads SQIVND (reference sequence). The full variable domain, completed using reference TRBV19 and TRBJ1-1, is DGGITQSPKYLFRKEGQNVTLSCEQNLNHDAMYWYRQDPGQGLRLIYYSQIVNDFQKGDIAEGYSVSREKKESFPLTVTSAQKNPTAFYLCASSTPRQGGSSGTEAFFGQGTRLTVV.